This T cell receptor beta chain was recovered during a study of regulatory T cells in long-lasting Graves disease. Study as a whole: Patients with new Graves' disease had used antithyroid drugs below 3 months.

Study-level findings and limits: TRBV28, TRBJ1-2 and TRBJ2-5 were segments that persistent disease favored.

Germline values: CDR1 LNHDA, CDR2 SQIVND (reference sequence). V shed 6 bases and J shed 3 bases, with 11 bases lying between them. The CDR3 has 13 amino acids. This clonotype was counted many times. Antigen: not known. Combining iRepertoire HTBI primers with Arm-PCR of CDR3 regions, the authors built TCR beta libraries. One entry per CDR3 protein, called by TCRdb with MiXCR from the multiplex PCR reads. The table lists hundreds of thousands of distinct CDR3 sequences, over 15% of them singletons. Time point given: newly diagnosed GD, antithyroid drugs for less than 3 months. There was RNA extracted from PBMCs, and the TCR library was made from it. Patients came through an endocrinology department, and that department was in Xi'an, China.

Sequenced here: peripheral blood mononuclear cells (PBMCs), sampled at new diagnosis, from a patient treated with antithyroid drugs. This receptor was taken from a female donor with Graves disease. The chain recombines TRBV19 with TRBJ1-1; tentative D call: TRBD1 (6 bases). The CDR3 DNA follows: TGTGCCAGTAGGACAGGCTGGTACACTGAAGCTTTCTTT. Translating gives CASRTGWYTEAFF.